The next 22 T cell receptor beta chains were all read from a single sample in a study of CD4+ T cells in melanoma. Generated by immunoSEQ multiplex PCR, the TCRdb table keeps only in-frame clones and is missing some. The data hold 18,000 or so clones, with around 85% observed a single time. Input material: cells from a culture (not recorded whether cultured in vitro). The receptors derive from a human donor with melanoma.

V and J are TRBV29-1 and TRBJ2-2; D perhaps matches TRBD1 (5 bases). Germline V gene lookup returns CDR1 SQVTM and CDR2 ANQGSEA. V was shortened by 0 bases and J by 8 bases, with 16 bases between the two germline ends. The CDR3 loop spans 15 amino acids. The DNA for the CDR3 is TGCAGCGTTGAAGATCCCTGGCAGGGTTCTGGGGAGCTGTTTTTT. It specifies CSVEDPWQGSGELFF.

The J gene is TRBJ2-3, the V gene TRBV19; D possibly uses TRBD1 or TRBD2 (5 bases each). The germline V gene has CDR1 LNHDA and CDR2 SQIVND (reference sequence). The V gene lost 0 bases and the J gene lost 0 bases, with 10 bases spanning the gap. The CDR3 has 16 residues. The CDR3 region has the DNA TGTGCCAGTAGTATAGATCGGGGCAGTAGCACAGATACGCAGTATTTT. It is translated as CASSIDRGSSTDTQYF.

This clone was observed a few times. The chain is built from TRBV9 and TRBJ1-1; D gene uncertain. This CDR3 is 13 amino acids long. Trimming pared 4 bases from V and 0 bases from J, leaving 7 bases between. The germline CDR1 and CDR2 sequences are SGDLS and YYNGEE. The CDR3 reads CASSRGMNTEAFF. CDR3 DNA: TGTGCCAGCAGCAGAGGCATGAACACTGAAGCTTTCTTT.

The chain combines TRBV7-9 with TRBJ1-2, with a possible D match to TRBD1 (5 bases). CDR1 SEHNR and CDR2 FQNEAQ come from the germline V gene (reference sequence). Trimming shortened V by 2 bases and J by 4 bases, and 20 bases separated the two germline ends. The CDR3 spans 17 residues. The CDR3 nucleotides are TGTGCCAGCAGCTTACGTTCAGGACAAGGGGTCCTCTATGGCTACACCTTC. It is translated as CASSLRSGQGVLYGYTF.

This clone was observed a few times. This chain links TRBV30 with TRBJ1-3; 8 nucleotides match TRBD1. V shed 8 bases and J 4 bases; nucleotides not matched to a gene: 10. This CDR3 spans 14 amino acids. Looked up from germline, CDR1 is GTSNPN and CDR2 is SVGIG (reference sequence). The CDR3 is CAMGQGALGNTIYF. The CDR3 DNA is TGTGCCATGGGGCAGGGGGCATTGGGAAACACCATATATTTT. The full variable domain, with the rest looked up from reference TRBV30 and TRBJ1-3, is SQTIHQWPATLVQPVGSPLSLECTVEGTSNPNLYWYRQAAGRGLQLLFYSVGIGQISSEVPQNLSASRPQDRQFILSSKKLLLSDSGFYLCAMGQGALGNTIYFGEGSWLTVV.

This clone was seen just once. The V and J genes are TRBV27 and TRBJ1-2; D is ambiguous. Trimming took 8 bases from V and 4 from J, leaving 32 bases between them. Germline CDR1 MNHEY, CDR2 SMNVEV (reference sequence). CDR3 size: 19 residues. CDR3 DNA: TGTGCCAGCCGGACTTACCTCCGAGGAAGGATGCATCGCGGCTATGGCTACACCTTC. It specifies CASRTYLRGRMHRGYGYTF.

This clone was counted once. The chain has TRBV7-2 and TRBJ1-1; 8 bases line up with TRBD1. CDR3 size: 14 residues. J lost 6 bases, V lost 5 bases, and 8 bases had no gene match. Germline CDR1 SGHTA, CDR2 FQGNSA. The CDR3 spells CASSPSRGRAEAFF. The CDR3 DNA reads TGTGCCAGCAGCCCGAGCAGGGGGCGGGCTGAAGCTTTCTTT. Filled out from reference TRBV7-2 and TRBJ1-1, the complete variable domain reads GAGVSQSPSNKVTEKGKDVELRCDPISGHTALYWYRQSLGQGLEFLIYFQGNSAPDKSGLPSDRFSAERTGGSVSTLTIQRTQQEDSAVYLCASSPSRGRAEAFFGQGTRLTVV.

The V call is TRBV6-5, the J call TRBJ1-2; TRBD1 is a possible D gene (5 bases). This CDR3 has 15 amino acids. V was cut by 3 bases and J by 7 bases, with 18 bases left in between. CDR1 MNHEY and CDR2 SVGAGI come from the germline V gene. CDR3 in amino acids: CASSYSGHTSGGYTF. The CDR3 coding sequence is TGTGCCAGCAGTTATTCTGGACACACCTCTGGTGGCTACACCTTC.

The rearrangement links TRBV7-3 to TRBJ2-2; D is uncertain. The CDR3 extends over 13 amino acids. The germline CDR1 and CDR2 sequences are SGHTA and FQGTGA. The V end lost 4 bases, the J end lost 4 bases, and 7 bases lay between the germline ends. The CDR3 bases are TGTGCCAGCAGCTCCTCCATCACCGGGGAGCTGTTTTTT. It codes for CASSSSITGELFF. The whole variable domain, filled in from reference TRBV7-3 and TRBJ2-2, reads GAGVSQTPSNKVTEKGKYVELRCDPISGHTALYWYRQSLGQGPEFLIYFQGTGAADDSGLPNDRFFAVRPEGSVSTLKIQRTERGDSAVYLCASSSSITGELFFGEGSRLTVL.

J is TRBJ2-7 and V is TRBV2; D perhaps matches TRBD1 (5 bases). This CDR3 comprises 14 residues. Per the germline V gene, CDR1 is SNHLY and CDR2 is FYNNEI. Trimming shortened V by 8 bases and J by 1 base, and 15 bases separated the two germline ends. CDR3 loop: CASLQGWESYEQYF. CDR3 nucleotides: TGTGCCAGCCTGCAGGGCTGGGAATCCTACGAGCAGTACTTC.

J is TRBJ2-7 and V is TRBV5-4, with 8 bases identical to TRBD2. V was clipped by 4 bases and J by 3 bases; unmatched bases: 9. Germline CDR1 SGHNT, CDR2 YYREEE (reference sequence). The CDR3 runs to 15 residues. CDR3 amino acids: CASSPYYGTSYEQYF. The CDR3 DNA is TGTGCCAGCAGCCCTTATTACGGGACTAGCTACGAGCAGTACTTC. Looking up the rest from reference TRBV5-4 and TRBJ2-7 gives the full variable domain: ETGVTQSPTHLIKTRGQQVTLRCSSQSGHNTVSWYQQALGQGPQFIFQYYREEENGRGNFPPRFSGLQFPNYSSELNVNALELDDSALYLCASSPYYGTSYEQYFGPGTRLTVT.

This chain links TRBV6-5 with TRBJ1-5; D is unclear. V lost 6 bases and J lost 0, with 12 bases in between. Per the germline V gene, CDR1 is MNHEY and CDR2 is SVGAGI. The CDR3 spans 15 residues. CDR3 coding DNA: TGTGCCAGCAGGGTGCAGCCCAATAGCAATCAGCCCCAGCATTTT. It translates to CASRVQPNSNQPQHF.

The chain employs TRBV19 and TRBJ2-5, with D possibly matching TRBD1 (5 bases). Germline CDR1 and CDR2: LNHDA and SQIVND (reference sequence). The germline V and J ends were trimmed by 11 bases and 7 bases, with 14 bases remaining between them. This CDR3 spans 11 amino acids. The CDR3 spells CAQRGARTQYF. In DNA form, the CDR3 reads TGTGCCCAAAGGGGCGCCAGGACCCAGTACTTC.

The chain recombines TRBV7-9 with TRBJ1-2; TRBD1 matches at 10 bases. CDR3 length: 16 residues. In germline, CDR1 is SEHNR, CDR2 FQNEAQ (reference sequence). Germline trimming cut 5 bases from V and 0 bases from J; bases unmatched to any gene: 6. The CDR3 nucleotides are TGTGCCAGCAGCCAAGAGACAGGGGGCTCTAACTATGGCTACACCTTC. Translating gives CASSQETGGSNYGYTF.

This clone was detected only once. The V gene is TRBV6-1, the J gene TRBJ2-1; 8 bases are a match to TRBD1. CDR1 and CDR2 (germline): MNHNS, SASEGT. V lost 7 bases, J lost 8 bases, and 10 bases stayed unmatched. The CDR3 sequence is 14 residues long. In DNA form, the CDR3 reads TGTGCCAGCATTAGGGGACAGGTGGGGGATGAGCAGTTCTTC. As protein: CASIRGQVGDEQFF.

The rearrangement uses TRBV7-9 and TRBJ2-7; D gene unclear. CDR3 length: 12 residues. V lost 4 bases, J lost 3 bases, and 7 bases lay in between. Per the germline V gene, CDR1 is SEHNR and CDR2 is FQNEAQ (reference sequence). As DNA, the CDR3 is TGTGCCAGCAGCTCGGCTCACTACGAGCAGTACTTC. Its protein is CASSSAHYEQYF.

CDR3 nucleotides: TGTGCCAGCAGCTCCTCAGGGGAGGGATCCTACAATGAGCAGTTCTTC. It translates to CASSSSGEGSYNEQFF. The rearrangement joins TRBV7-3 to TRBJ2-1; a weak D match, TRBD2 (7 bases). Per the germline V gene, CDR1 is SGHTA and CDR2 is FQGTGA. V was pared by 4 bases and J by 1 base, with 14 bases between. The CDR3 is 16 residues long. The full variable domain, completed using reference TRBV7-3 and TRBJ2-1, is GAGVSQTPSNKVTEKGKYVELRCDPISGHTALYWYRQSLGQGPEFLIYFQGTGAADDSGLPNDRFFAVRPEGSVSTLKIQRTERGDSAVYLCASSSSGEGSYNEQFFGPGTRLTVL.

The chain employs TRBV6-1 and TRBJ2-5, with TRBD2 identical over 9 bases. Per the germline V gene, CDR1 is MNHNS and CDR2 is SASEGT. The CDR3 totals 15 residues. The junction had 5 bases not matched to a gene; V was cut back by 3 bases and J by 3 bases. The CDR3 spells CASSDQTSGKETQYF. In DNA form, the CDR3 reads TGTGCCAGCAGTGACCAGACTAGCGGAAAAGAGACCCAGTACTTC.

The chain joins TRBV4-1 to TRBJ2-2, with D perhaps matching TRBD1 (5 bases). The V gene's germline CDR1 is MGHRA and CDR2 YSYEKL. The CDR3 is 16 amino acids. V gave up 2 bases and J gave up 1 base, with 11 bases separating them. The CDR3, as DNA: TGCGCCAGCAGCCAATATGAACAGGTGAACACCGGGGAGCTGTTTTTT. Its translation: CASSQYEQVNTGELFF.

This clone appeared once. The rearrangement uses TRBV4-2 and TRBJ1-1; 7 bases align to TRBD1. The CDR3 runs 16 residues. V was pared by 4 bases and J by 5 bases, with 13 bases of the junction left unmatched. The germline CDR1 and CDR2 sequences are LGHNA and YNFKEQ. CDR3 sequence: CASSRDREGSRTEAFF. As DNA, the CDR3 is TGTGCCAGCAGCCGAGACAGGGAAGGTTCGCGTACTGAAGCTTTCTTT.

V usage is TRBV18 and J usage is TRBJ1-4; D is ambiguous. From germline, CDR1 is KGHSH and CDR2 LQKENI. The CDR3 is 15 amino acids. Trimming stripped 4 bases from V and 2 bases from J, with 11 bases between. CDR3: CASSLGRTTNEKLFF. The CDR3, as DNA: TGTGCCAGCTCACTAGGGCGGACCACTAATGAAAAACTGTTTTTT. Full variable domain (outside the CDR3, taken from reference TRBV18 and TRBJ1-4): NAGVMQNPRHLVRRRGQEARLRCSPMKGHSHVYWYRQLPEEGLKFMVYLQKENIIDESGMPKERFSAEFPKEGPSILRIQQVVRGDSAAYFCASSLGRTTNEKLFFGSGTQLSVL.

The chain is built from TRBV7-9 and TRBJ1-4; D unresolved. With 1 base removed from V and 12 bases from J, the gap between germline ends came to 12 bases. The CDR3 is 13 residues long. CDR1 SEHNR and CDR2 FQNEAQ come from the germline V gene (reference sequence). Here the CDR3 DNA reads TGTGCCAGCAGCTTAGTCGGGAGCGCGGAACTGTTTTTT. Its translation: CASSLVGSAELFF.